This T cell receptor (beta chain) was retrieved from a study of CD8+CD57+ T cells in acquired aplastic anemia. Study information: Sorted CD4+ and CD8+ cells yielded DNA averaging approximately 3.4 ug. Study outcomes and limitations: Found in both controls and patients were approximately 29 CD8+ CDR3 sequences.

CDR3 and TCR beta VDJ profiling relied on genomic DNA as the template. TCRdb recomputed calls from the reads with MiXCR, one row per CDR3 protein. Of hundreds of thousands of distinct CDR3 sequences in the sample, around 30% were seen once. Sequencing involved patients with CD8+CD57+ cell expansion previously shown by flow cytometry. Diagnosis of severe acquired aplastic anemia applied to all patients. For this clonotype: Its target is unknown. A junction boundary mismatches the germline segment, possibly from a read error.

The CDR3 covers 15 residues. Germline CDR1 and CDR2: SSHAT and FNYEAQ (reference sequence). The TCR originated in a human donor with aplastic anemia. The specimen was sorted CD4+, CD8+, or CD8+CD57+ T cells (not recorded which) from PBMCs. The chain has TRBV7-7 and TRBJ2-1; 8 bases match TRBD2. The DNA for the CDR3 is TGTGCTAGCACCTTACTGGCGGGAGGAGAGTATGAGCAGTTCTTC. Translation gives CASTLLAGGEYEQFF. The complete variable domain, with remaining parts taken from reference TRBV7-7 and TRBJ2-1, reads GAGVSQSPRYKVTKRGQDVTLRCDPISSHATLYWYQQALGQGPEFLTYFNYEAQPDKSGLPSDRFSAERPEGSISTLTIQRTEQRDSAMYRCASTLLAGGEYEQFFGPGTRLTVL.